These 17 T cell receptor beta chains originate from one sample sequenced in a study of OX40 agonist ivuxolimab in advanced cancers. The protocol was immunoSEQ multiplex PCR, while the TCRdb copy is restricted to in-frame clones and leaves out a portion. Among about 83,000 clones listed, about 81% were seen once. Sequenced material: CD4+ or CD8+ T cells sorted from blood, taken in a trial of the OX40 agonist ivuxolimab. The source is an adult with an advanced solid tumor such as melanoma, head and neck, liver or kidney cancer.

This clone was seen once. The chain carries TRBV2 and TRBJ1-2; 9 positions match TRBD1. V trimming: 5 bases; J trimming: 1 base; junction bases outside the gene matches: 8. This CDR3 is 16 amino acids long. The germline V gene encodes CDR1 SNHLY and CDR2 FYNNEI. CDR3 DNA: TGTGCCAGCAGTCGTCCCGGGACAGGGAATAACTATGGCTACACCTTC. Translating gives CASSRPGTGNNYGYTF.

The gene calls are TRBV5-1 and TRBJ2-2; 11 nucleotides agree with TRBD2. Trimming took 4 bases from V and 5 from J; bases not matched to a gene: 13. Germline V CDR1 and CDR2: SGHRS, YFSETQ. This CDR3 is built from 18 residues. The CDR3 region is CASSTTSGETLMTGELFF. In nucleotides, the CDR3 is TGCGCCAGCAGCACGACTAGCGGGGAAACCCTTATGACCGGGGAGCTGTTTTTT. Looking up the rest from reference TRBV5-1 and TRBJ2-2 gives the full variable domain: KAGVTQTPRYLIKTRGQQVTLSCSPISGHRSVSWYQQTPGQGLQFLFEYFSETQRNKGNFPGRFSGRQFSNSRSEMNVSTLELGDSALYLCASSTTSGETLMTGELFFGEGSRLTVL.

The chain combines TRBV5-1 with TRBJ2-7; the D is unclear. The CDR3 runs 13 residues. Germline V gives CDR1 SGHRS, CDR2 YFSETQ. V was shortened by 0 bases and J by 0 bases, with 4 bases between the two germline ends. The CDR3 region is CASSLGNSYEQYF. The CDR3 region has the DNA TGCGCCAGCAGCTTGGGGAACTCCTACGAGCAGTACTTC.

The chain uses TRBV27 and TRBJ1-6, with 7 bases lining up with TRBD1. CDR3 size: 15 residues. V shed 6 bases, J shed 6 bases, and the junction held 8 bases outside the gene matches. CDR1 is MNHEY, CDR2 SMNVEV, per germline (reference sequence). The CDR3 DNA reads TGTGCCAGCAGAACGCTGGGACAGACTAATTCACCCCTCCACTTT. Translating gives CASRTLGQTNSPLHF.

This rearrangement joins TRBV29-1 to TRBJ2-3, with D perhaps matching TRBD2 (6 bases). CDR3 length: 16 residues. CDR1 SQVTM and CDR2 ANQGSEA come from the germline V gene. The V end lost 3 bases, the J end lost 2 bases, and 18 bases lay between the germline ends. CDR3 coding DNA: TGCAGCGTTGAGGGTTGGGCAGCGGGCGACACAGATACGCAGTATTTT. This gives the protein CSVEGWAAGDTDTQYF.

The chain carries TRBV5-1 and TRBJ1-3; no clear D. V lost 5 bases and J 0 bases, leaving 15 bases between the germline ends. This CDR3 comprises 16 residues. Germline lookup yields CDR1 SGHRS and CDR2 YFSETQ. In DNA form, the CDR3 reads TGCGCCAGCAGGTCGCTTAAGGCAGACTCTGGAAACACCATATATTTT. Encoded protein: CASRSLKADSGNTIYF.

V is TRBV2 and J is TRBJ2-6, with TRBD2 matching 7 bases. Unmatched junction bases numbered 1, after V lost 5 bases and J lost 0 bases. This CDR3 contains 15 residues. Germline lookup yields CDR1 SNHLY and CDR2 FYNNEI. Here the CDR3 DNA reads TGTGCCAGCAGTCCGGGGGGCTCTGGGGCCAACGTCCTGACTTTC. Its translation: CASSPGGSGANVLTF.

This sequence joins TRBV12-1 and TRBJ2-2; the table's D call TRBD2 went unverified against the DNA. TRBV12-1 is a recognized pseudogene. This CDR3 comprises 19 residues. CDR3 sequence (DNA): TGTGCCAGCAGTCGAAAGACTAGCGGGGGGGCTAGGGACACCGGGGAGCTGTTTTTT. It yields the protein CASSRKTSGGARDTGELFF.

This clone showed up just once. The chain joins TRBV5-5 to TRBJ1-1; tentatively, D is TRBD1 (6 bases). V lost 1 base to trimming and J lost 4 bases, with 14 bases between them. Germline lookup yields CDR1 SGHKS and CDR2 YYEKEE (reference sequence). The CDR3 is 15 amino acids. CDR3 coding DNA: TGTGCCAGCAGCTTGTTTGAACAGGGAGGCACTGAAGCTTTCTTT. This codes for CASSLFEQGGTEAFF.

Only a few counts were recorded for this clone. The V and J genes are TRBV28 and TRBJ1-6; tentative D call: TRBD1 (5 bases). Trimming stripped 6 bases from V and 10 bases from J, with 10 bases between. Germline values: CDR1 MDHEN, CDR2 SYDVKM. The CDR3 covers 12 residues. The CDR3 protein is CASSQGESPLHF. CDR3 bases: TGTGCCAGCAGCCAGGGAGAGTCACCCCTCCACTTT. Drawing the rest from reference TRBV28 and TRBJ1-6, the complete variable domain is DVKVTQSSRYLVKRTGEKVFLECVQDMDHENMFWYRQDPGLGLRLIYFSYDVKMKEKGDIPEGYSVSREKKERFSLILESASTNQTSMYLCASSQGESPLHFGNGTRLTVT.

The V gene is TRBV7-2, the J gene TRBJ1-6, with TRBD1 matching 10 bases. With V trimmed by 0 bases and J by 8 bases, 7 bases remained unmatched. Germline V gene sequence: CDR1 SGHTA, CDR2 FQGNSA. The CDR3 covers 17 residues. The CDR3 loop reads CASSLARPGTGDSPLHF. CDR3 nucleotides: TGTGCCAGCAGCTTAGCGCGCCCCGGGACAGGGGATTCACCCCTCCACTTT.

This chain connects TRBV5-4 to TRBJ1-2, with D possibly matching TRBD1 (6 bases). Trimming removed 4 bases from V and 1 base from J, with 11 bases in between. The germline V gene encodes CDR1 SGHNT and CDR2 YYREEE (reference sequence). The CDR3 extends over 14 amino acids. CDR3 bases: TGTGCCAGCAGCGGTGGACAGAGTAACTATGGCTACACCTTC. This encodes CASSGGQSNYGYTF.

The chain combines TRBV5-1 with TRBJ1-2; D gene unclear. Germline V lookup: CDR1 SGHRS, CDR2 YFSETQ. The length of the CDR3 is 13 residues. Between the trimmed V and J ends, which lost 5 bases and 4 bases, there was a span of 12 bases. In DNA, the CDR3 is TGCGCCAGCAGAGAGCCGGGTGGCTATGGCTACACCTTC. Encoded protein: CASREPGGYGYTF.

This chain connects TRBV27 to TRBJ1-1, with 8 positions matching TRBD1. The CDR3 runs 13 residues. V dropped 5 bases and J dropped 4; count of bases not matched to a gene: 3. CDR1 is MNHEY and CDR2 is SMNVEV in the germline V gene (reference sequence). The CDR3 region has the DNA TGTGCCAGCAGTCTAACAGGGGGCACTGAAGCTTTCTTT. Translating gives CASSLTGGTEAFF.

The genes are TRBV2 and TRBJ1-6; D unresolved. Between the trimmed V and J ends, which lost 7 bases and 5 bases, there was a span of 9 bases. The CDR3 sequence is 13 residues long. Germline V gene data show CDR1 as SNHLY and CDR2 as FYNNEI. The CDR3: CASTTENNSPLHF. In DNA, the CDR3 is TGTGCCAGCACGACTGAAAATAATTCACCCCTCCACTTT.

This chain's CDR3 is CASSQTSGDRRETQYF. In DNA form, the CDR3 reads TGTGCCAGCAGCCAAACTAGCGGGGACCGTCGAGAGACCCAGTACTTC. The chain combines TRBV7-2 with TRBJ2-5; 10 positions match TRBD2. V was clipped by 5 bases and J by 4 bases; unmatched bases: 10. The CDR3 contains 16 residues. The V gene's germline CDR1 is SGHTA and CDR2 FQGNSA.

The chain carries TRBV28 and TRBJ1-6; D remains unclear. The CDR3 spans 14 residues. V lost 3 bases to trimming and J lost 7 bases, with 10 bases between them. The germline gives CDR1 MDHEN, CDR2 SYDVKM. The CDR3 loop reads CASSFPGNNSPLHF. CDR3 DNA: TGTGCCAGCAGTTTCCCGGGGAACAATTCACCCCTCCACTTT.